Following are 7 T cell receptor beta chains from one sample sequenced in a study of cytomegalovirus exposure and HLA in healthy donors. Amplification used 60 Vbeta primers and 13 Jbeta primers. The repertoire was sequenced with immunoSEQ multiplex PCR; TCRdb's copy has only in-frame clones and lacks some. The table has under 200,000 clones, roughly 85% seen once. Material: PBMCs. The receptors come from a woman aged 45-65 years in good health and CMV-seronegative.

The chain uses TRBV7-9 and TRBJ2-3, with D possibly being TRBD1 (6 bases). This CDR3 is 16 amino acids long. V gave up 5 bases and J gave up 0 bases, with 15 bases separating them. From germline, CDR1 is SEHNR and CDR2 FQNEAQ (reference sequence). The CDR3 bases are TGTGCCAGCAGCCAGAGACAGGCTCGTAGCACAGATACGCAGTATTTT. This encodes CASSQRQARSTDTQYF.

The CDR3 is CASSYSSGPSYEQYF. As DNA, the CDR3 is TGTGCCAGCAGTTACTCTAGCGGACCATCCTACGAGCAGTACTTC. This chain uses TRBV6-6 with TRBJ2-7; D may be TRBD2 (6 bases). The CDR3 spans 15 residues. Trimming removed 0 bases at V and 1 base at J, with 10 bases between. Germline CDR1 is MNHNY and CDR2 is SVGAGI (reference sequence).

The chain couples TRBV10-3 to TRBJ2-1; D is possibly TRBD1 (7 bases). CDR1 and CDR2 (germline): ENHRY, SYGVKD. This CDR3 contains 15 residues. The germline V and J ends were trimmed by 8 bases and 4 bases, with 18 bases remaining between them. As DNA, the CDR3 is TGTGCCATCCAGGGGGAAGCGGGTGGATACAATGAGCAGTTCTTC. This gives the protein CAIQGEAGGYNEQFF.

The genes are TRBV9 and TRBJ1-2; maybe TRBD1 (6 bases). CDR1 is SGDLS, CDR2 YYNGEE, per germline. The CDR3 extends over 16 amino acids. The ends were cut back, 3 bases at V and 4 bases at J, with 19 bases in the middle. CDR3 residues: CASSGGTRGEGYGYTF. In DNA form, the CDR3 reads TGTGCCAGCAGCGGGGGGACCAGGGGCGAGGGCTATGGCTACACCTTC.

The chain combines TRBV5-1 with TRBJ2-7; D is undetermined. In germline, CDR1 is SGHRS, CDR2 YFSETQ. V was pared by 0 bases and J by 2 bases, with 12 bases between. The CDR3 length is 15 residues. CDR3 in amino acids: CASSLGSHTTYEQYF. The CDR3 DNA is TGCGCCAGCAGCTTGGGGTCACACACAACCTACGAGCAGTACTTC.

The rearrangement uses TRBV15 and TRBJ2-2, with TRBD2 identical over 8 bases. CDR1 LNHNV and CDR2 YYDKDF come from the germline V gene (reference sequence). The V and J ends lost 5 bases and 4 bases, in that order; junction bases with no gene match: 12. The CDR3 has 17 amino acids. Here the CDR3 reads CATSPDEWGTSTGELFF. Written as DNA, the CDR3 is TGTGCCACCAGCCCAGACGAATGGGGGACTAGCACCGGGGAGCTGTTTTTT.

V and J are TRBV10-2 and TRBJ1-5, with TRBD1 identical over 9 bases. The CDR3 contains 16 residues. The trim removed 6 bases at V and 3 bases at J, leaving 9 bases unmatched. Germline assignment: CDR1 WSHSY and CDR2 SAAADI. CDR3 bases: TGCGCCAGCAGGGATACCGGGACAGGGTTCAATCAGCCCCAGCATTTT. Its protein product is CASRDTGTGFNQPQHF.